The 31 T cell receptor beta chains in this list originate from one sample, sequenced in a study of T cells after yellow fever vaccination. TCRdb re-called the 5' RACE reads through MiXCR, storing one row per CDR3 protein. Among a few hundred thousand distinct CDR3 sequences listed, around 8.6% were seen once. The sample here was CD4+ T cells sorted from PBMCs, taken 5 days after the yellow fever booster vaccination. Source of these receptors: a man younger than 35 who received the YFV17D yellow fever vaccine.

This clonotype was found a few times. The J gene is TRBJ1-1, the V gene TRBV12-3 or TRBV12-4, with a weak D call TRBD1 (5 bases). The CDR3 consists of 14 residues. V lost 4 bases and J 3 bases, leaving 12 bases between the germline ends. The CDR3 DNA reads as TGTGCCAGCAGTTCCAGGGCTAGGGACACTGAAGCTTTCTTT. Protein sequence: CASSSRARDTEAFF.

The rearrangement uses TRBV27 and TRBJ2-1, with D tentatively TRBD1 (5 bases). CDR1 is MNHEY and CDR2 is SMNVEV in the germline V gene (reference sequence). Trimming took 5 bases from V and 4 from J, leaving 15 bases between them. The CDR3 is 15 residues long. Here the CDR3 reads CASSQTSDRYNEQFF. The CDR3 region has the DNA TGTGCCAGCAGTCAAACCTCCGACAGATACAATGAGCAGTTCTTC.

V usage is TRBV6-2 or TRBV6-3 and J usage is TRBJ1-5, with 9 bases aligning to TRBD1. Trimming at V came to 2 bases and at J to 1 base, leaving 6 bases not matched to a gene. The CDR3 totals 17 residues. Germline-derived CDR1 and CDR2 are MNHEY and SVGEGT. CDR3 bases: TGTGCCAGCAGTTACCTCATAGGACAGGGGAGCAATCAGCCCCAGCATTTT. Translating it yields CASSYLIGQGSNQPQHF.

This clonotype has more than one count but fewer than ten. V and J are TRBV7-2 and TRBJ2-2; D gene uncertain. Trimming stripped 1 base from V and 5 bases from J, with 8 bases between. The CDR3 is 14 amino acids. CDR1 and CDR2 from the germline V gene are SGHTA and FQGNSA. CDR3 sequence (DNA): TGTGCCAGCAGCTTAGAGGGCGGTACCGGGGAGCTGTTTTTT. This encodes CASSLEGGTGELFF.

The chain employs TRBV12-3 or TRBV12-4 and TRBJ1-2; 7 bases fit TRBD1. CDR3 length equals 16 residues. Germline trimming cut 6 bases from V and 2 bases from J; bases unmatched to any gene: 12. CDR3 nucleotide sequence: TGTGCCAGCAGCCCACAAACTACAGGGGACAACTATGGCTACACCTTC. Encoded protein: CASSPQTTGDNYGYTF.

This clonotype was observed a few times. V usage is TRBV10-3 and J usage is TRBJ2-1; 7 positions agree with TRBD1. Trimming at V came to 6 bases and at J to 7 bases, leaving 9 bases not matched to a gene. CDR3 length equals 14 residues. CDR1 ENHRY and CDR2 SYGVKD come from the germline V gene. CDR3 loop: CAISPGTDGNEQFF. The CDR3, as DNA: TGTGCCATCAGCCCCGGGACAGACGGGAATGAGCAGTTCTTC.

Many counts were recorded for this clonotype. The chain employs TRBV12-5 and TRBJ2-1, with 9 bases aligning to TRBD1. This CDR3 contains 15 residues. V lost 5 bases, J lost 7 bases, and 9 bases stayed unmatched. CDR1 is LGHNT and CDR2 is FRNRAP in the germline V gene. The CDR3 loop reads CASGPGQGPKNEQFF. DNA of the CDR3: TGTGCTAGTGGTCCCGGACAGGGGCCGAAGAATGAGCAGTTCTTC.

The chain combines TRBV5-1 with TRBJ2-5; TRBD1 is a possible D gene (5 bases). CDR1 and CDR2 from the germline V gene are SGHRS and YFSETQ. Trimming pared 3 bases from V and 4 bases from J, leaving 13 bases between. The CDR3 extends over 14 amino acids. CDR3 coding DNA: TGCGCCAGCAGCTCTGGGGCCTCAGGAGAGACCCAGTACTTC. As protein: CASSSGASGETQYF.

This clonotype was observed many times. The chain combines TRBV5-1 with TRBJ2-5; 9 nucleotides line up with TRBD2. Trimming at V came to 2 bases and at J to 3 bases, leaving 11 bases not matched to a gene. The germline V gene encodes CDR1 SGHRS and CDR2 YFSETQ. The CDR3 covers 17 residues. The CDR3 DNA reads TGCGCCAGCAGCTTCGGGCTGGCGGCTAGCGGGAAAGAGACCCAGTACTTC. This gives the protein CASSFGLAASGKETQYF.

This chain connects TRBV6-2 or TRBV6-3 to TRBJ1-6; the D is unclear. Trimming pared 6 bases from V and 8 bases from J, leaving 11 bases between. Germline-derived CDR1 and CDR2 are MNHEY and SVGEGT. The CDR3 is 13 amino acids. The CDR3 is CASSRGVYSPLHF. CDR3 in DNA: TGTGCCAGCAGCCGCGGGGTATATTCACCCCTCCACTTT.

The V call is TRBV4-2, the J call TRBJ2-7, with 8 bases aligning to TRBD2. This CDR3 region has 14 residues. Germline-derived CDR1 and CDR2 are LGHNA and YNFKEQ. Losses at the gene ends were 4 bases for V and 6 bases for J; bases not matched to a gene: 8. CDR3 sequence reads: CASSRAGGVGEQYF. CDR3 nucleotides: TGTGCCAGCAGCCGCGCGGGGGGCGTTGGCGAGCAGTACTTC.

The V gene is TRBV5-1, the J gene TRBJ1-1; unclear D gene. In germline, CDR1 is SGHRS, CDR2 YFSETQ. There are 14 residues in the CDR3. Between the trimmed V and J ends, which lost 0 bases and 5 bases, there was a span of 11 bases. The CDR3 region is CASSLEEGWTEAFF. CDR3 sequence (DNA): TGCGCCAGCAGCTTGGAGGAGGGTTGGACTGAAGCTTTCTTT.

The chain uses TRBV7-3 and TRBJ2-2; D is uncertain. Germline V gene data show CDR1 as SGHTA and CDR2 as FQGTGA. The CDR3 has 15 amino acids. Trimming took 0 bases from V and 5 from J, leaving 10 bases between them. CDR3 region: CASSLTGSETGELFF. In DNA, the CDR3 is TGTGCCAGCAGCTTAACCGGTTCCGAAACCGGGGAGCTGTTTTTT.

This clonotype has more than one count but fewer than ten. The chain combines TRBV10-3 with TRBJ2-3, with D perhaps matching TRBD2 (6 bases). Germline CDR1 reads ENHRY; CDR2 reads SYGVKD. V was pared by 10 bases and J by 1 base, with 12 bases between. The CDR3 covers 13 residues. CDR3 amino acids: CASRGLRTDTQYF. The CDR3 DNA sequence: TGTGCCAGTCGGGGACTGCGCACAGATACGCAGTATTTT.

Only a few counts were recorded for this clonotype. The chain uses TRBV18 and TRBJ1-1; no clear D gene. The CDR3 spans 12 residues. Trimming removed 1 base at V and 3 bases at J, with 3 bases between. The germline V gene has CDR1 KGHSH and CDR2 LQKENI. CDR3 sequence reads: CASSPQDTEAFF. CDR3 nucleotides: TGTGCCAGCTCACCACAAGACACTGAAGCTTTCTTT.

This clonotype came up many times. The chain couples TRBV7-3 to TRBJ2-3, with D possibly being TRBD1 (5 bases). The V gene's germline CDR1 is SGHTA and CDR2 FQGTGA. There are 14 residues in the CDR3. Trimming pared 5 bases from V and 6 bases from J, leaving 15 bases between. Here the CDR3 DNA reads TGTGCCAGCAGCGTTGATTCAGGGCGCGATACGCAGTATTTT. Amino acids: CASSVDSGRDTQYF.

In this sample, this clonotype turned up a few times. This chain joins TRBV4-3 and TRBJ1-6; 8 positions agree with TRBD1. Germline CDR1 LGHNA, CDR2 YSLEER. The CDR3 consists of 15 residues. J was trimmed by 7 bases and V by 2 bases; bases with no gene match: 4. The CDR3, as DNA: TGCGCCAGCAGCCAACAGACAGGGGCGAATTCACCCCTCCACTTT. Encoded protein: CASSQQTGANSPLHF.

The V gene is TRBV4-2, the J gene TRBJ1-2, with a weak D call TRBD1 (5 bases). The germline CDR1 and CDR2 sequences are LGHNA and YNFKEQ. This CDR3 has 15 residues. The V gene lost 1 base and the J gene lost 3 bases, with 12 bases spanning the gap. The CDR3 DNA reads TGTGCCAGCAGCCAAGGAGGGGAGTGGGACTATGGCTACACCTTC. Its translation is CASSQGGEWDYGYTF.

This sequence joins TRBV30 and TRBJ2-1; unclear D gene. The CDR3 has 13 amino acids. The germline V and J ends were trimmed by 0 bases and 14 bases, with 17 bases remaining between them. Germline V CDR1 and CDR2: GTSNPN, SVGIG (reference sequence). The CDR3 DNA sequence: TGTGCCTGGAGTGTACAAGAGGTCAGCTCTGAGTTCTTC. It specifies CAWSVQEVSSEFF.

This clonotype appeared many times. The chain has TRBV12-3 or TRBV12-4 and TRBJ2-3, with 8 bases aligning to TRBD2. CDR3 size: 15 residues. Trimming removed 6 bases from V and 6 bases from J; junction bases left unmatched: 11. The CDR3: CASSPTGGGMDTQYF. The CDR3 nucleotides read TGTGCCAGCAGCCCTACGGGCGGGGGGATGGATACGCAGTATTTT.

DNA for the CDR3: TGCAGTGCTACCCCTGGGCTGAGCACAGATACGCAGTATTTT. This sequence encodes CSATPGLSTDTQYF. The chain joins TRBV20-1 to TRBJ2-3, with D unclear. Between the trimmed V and J ends, which lost 4 bases and 0 bases, there was a span of 11 bases. The CDR3 is 14 residues long. From germline, CDR1 is DFQATT and CDR2 SNEGSKA (reference sequence).

This clonotype was observed a handful of times. DNA for the CDR3: TGCAGTGCTAGTAGGGGACAGGGGAGCTCCTACGAGCAGTACTTC. Amino acids: CSASRGQGSSYEQYF. The gene calls are TRBV20-1 and TRBJ2-7; 10 nucleotides align to TRBD1. The CDR3 is 15 residues long. Germline V gene data show CDR1 as DFQATT and CDR2 as SNEGSKA (reference sequence). The V and J ends lost 3 bases and 0 bases, in that order; junction bases with no gene match: 5.

Only a few counts were recorded for this clonotype. The V gene is TRBV18, the J gene TRBJ2-3; possibly TRBD2 for D (6 bases). This CDR3 has 16 amino acids. Germline-derived CDR1 and CDR2 are KGHSH and LQKENI. The V gene lost 0 bases and the J gene lost 0 bases, with 10 bases spanning the gap. The CDR3 DNA follows: TGTGCCAGCTCACCACCGGCGGGGCTGAGCACAGATACGCAGTATTTT. This translates into CASSPPAGLSTDTQYF.

This clonotype came up many times. The chain combines TRBV12-5 with TRBJ2-4; no definite D call. The CDR3 runs to 12 residues. V was trimmed by 6 bases and J by 0 bases, leaving 3 bases between them. Germline CDR1 and CDR2: LGHNT and FRNRAP. CDR3 sequence reads: CASGTAKNIQYF. The CDR3 DNA follows: TGTGCTAGTGGGACAGCCAAAAACATTCAGTACTTC. Looking up the rest from reference TRBV12-5 and TRBJ2-4 gives the full variable domain: DARVTQTPRHKVTEMGQEVTMRCQPILGHNTVFWYRQTMMQGLELLAYFRNRAPLDDSGMPKDRFSAEMPDATLATLKIQPSEPRDSAVYFCASGTAKNIQYFGAGTRLSVL.

This chain uses TRBV20-1 with TRBJ2-7, with 9 bases aligning to TRBD2. J was trimmed by 2 bases and V by 6 bases; bases with no gene match: 5. CDR1 is DFQATT and CDR2 is SNEGSKA in the germline V gene (reference sequence). CDR3 length equals 13 residues. The CDR3 DNA reads TGCAGTGCGCCTAGCGGGGAAACCTACGAGCAGTACTTC. Translating it yields CSAPSGETYEQYF.

The rearrangement links TRBV9 to TRBJ2-5; perhaps D is TRBD1 or TRBD2 (5 bases each). Looked up from germline, CDR1 is SGDLS and CDR2 is YYNGEE. This CDR3 has 16 amino acids. Trimming pared 3 bases from V and 7 bases from J, leaving 22 bases between. The CDR3 DNA follows: TGTGCCAGCAGCGCCCACAGGACCCCGAGCGCGGGGACCCAGTACTTC. This sequence encodes CASSAHRTPSAGTQYF. The full variable domain, in which reference TRBV9 and TRBJ2-5 provide the parts outside the CDR3, is DSGVTQTPKHLITATGQRVTLRCSPRSGDLSVYWYQQSLDQGLQFLIQYYNGEERAKGNILERFSAQQFPDLHSELNLSSLELGDSALYFCASSAHRTPSAGTQYFGPGTRLLVL.

This clonotype occurred a few times. This sequence joins TRBV7-2 and TRBJ1-1, with a tentative D call TRBD1 (5 bases). The germline CDR1 and CDR2 sequences are SGHTA and FQGNSA. The CDR3 runs 15 residues. Trimming took off 1 base at V and 1 base at J, with 10 bases between the two ends. For the CDR3, the DNA is TGTGCCAGCAGCTTAGTGGCCGGGACGAACACTGAAGCTTTCTTT. Its translation: CASSLVAGTNTEAFF. Looking up the rest from reference TRBV7-2 and TRBJ1-1 gives the full variable domain: GAGVSQSPSNKVTEKGKDVELRCDPISGHTALYWYRQSLGQGLEFLIYFQGNSAPDKSGLPSDRFSAERTGGSVSTLTIQRTQQEDSAVYLCASSLVAGTNTEAFFGQGTRLTVV.

This clonotype was seen a few times. V gene TRBV27 combines with J gene TRBJ1-1; D is unresolved. CDR1 and CDR2 (germline): MNHEY, SMNVEV (reference sequence). V lost 5 bases and J 1 base, leaving 11 bases between the germline ends. The CDR3 spans 14 residues. CDR3 sequence: CASSPRWGNTEAFF. The CDR3 DNA reads TGTGCCAGCAGTCCCCGGTGGGGGAACACTGAAGCTTTCTTT.

The V call is TRBV6-6, the J call TRBJ2-7; D remains ambiguous. The CDR3 length is 13 residues. V was shortened by 6 bases and J by 2 bases, with 11 bases between the two germline ends. Germline loops: CDR1 MNHNY, CDR2 SVGAGI (reference sequence). For the CDR3, the DNA is TGTGCCAGCAGAAACAGCGATACCTACGAGCAGTACGTC. Translating it yields CASRNSDTYEQYV.

Only a few counts were recorded for this clonotype. The chain recombines TRBV11-2 with TRBJ2-5, with unresolved D. There are 14 residues in the CDR3. Germline V gives CDR1 SGHAT, CDR2 FQNNGV. V was trimmed by 0 bases and J by 6 bases, leaving 11 bases between them. The CDR3 is CASSLDWVEQTQYF. The CDR3 bases are TGTGCCAGCAGCTTAGACTGGGTAGAGCAGACCCAGTACTTC.

This clonotype came up a few times. This chain connects TRBV5-1 to TRBJ1-1; the D gene is possibly TRBD1 (6 bases). This CDR3 contains 15 residues. In germline, CDR1 is SGHRS, CDR2 YFSETQ. V was cut by 0 bases and J by 1 base, with 10 bases left in between. Here the CDR3 reads CASSLVVGGNTEAFF. The CDR3 DNA is TGCGCCAGCAGCTTGGTGGTAGGGGGGAACACTGAAGCTTTCTTT.